Here is one T cell receptor (beta chain) with its context. The sample comes from a study of blood T cell repertoires in COVID-19. The CDR3 covers 17 residues. V was shortened by 3 bases and J by 2 bases, with 18 bases between the two germline ends. Looked up from germline, CDR1 is LGHNA and CDR2 is YSLEER. Original data processing: Counts of nucleated cells, estimated from reference gene primer amplification, were obtained. Some clones are missing from TCRdb's copy, which holds only in-frame ones; the method was immunoSEQ multiplex PCR. Clone size and V and J calls were adopted from that table, with D and trimming inferred from the DNA. The profile shows some 150,000 clones, around 83% of them singletons.

The chain is built from TRBV4-3 and TRBJ2-3, with a possible D match to TRBD2 (7 bases). Material for sequencing was peripheral blood. The sequence came from a woman between 45 and 60 years old with acute or convalescent COVID-19. The DNA for the CDR3 is TGCGCCAGCAGCCATTCCACAGGGCAGCGGGACACAGATACGCAGTATTTT. This sequence encodes CASSHSTGQRDTDTQYF.